This T cell receptor beta chain was identified during a study of T cells expressing NK-cell markers. Looking at the study overall: According to the study, TCR beta repertoires originated from sorted CD3+CD56+NKG2C+, CD3+CD56+NKG2C- and CD3+CD56-NKG2C+ T cells. Most of the eight sequenced donors were HCMV-seropositive; one was seronegative.

Reprocessing the 5' RACE reads, TCRdb reports a single entry for every CDR3 protein and omits DNA. This sample contains about 450,000 distinct CDR3 sequences. The CDR3 has 14 residues. Germline V gene data show CDR1 as SEHNR and CDR2 as FQNEAQ (reference sequence). The rearrangement joins TRBV7-9 to TRBJ1-2. This TCR was sampled from a woman aged 18 to 75 in good health. Sequencing used blood T cells: a sorted CD56 or NKG2C T cell subset, CD4+ or CD8+ T cells, or bulk PBMC T cells (not recorded which). This CDR3 is CASSLAGPSYGYTF.